This TCR beta chain derives from a study of tumor-infiltrating lymphocytes in oesophageal squamous cell carcinoma. TCRdb itself ran the PCR reads through MiXCR, one entry per CDR3 protein. The sample has approximately 10,000 distinct CDR3 sequences, 60% to 70% seen once; the top ten hold roughly 29%. The CDR3 spans 17 residues. Between the trimmed V and J ends, which lost 0 bases and 1 base, there was a span of 13 bases. The germline gives CDR1 KGHDR, CDR2 SFDVKD. This clonotype ranks as medium-sized. This chain joins TRBV24-1 and TRBJ2-3; TRBD1 might be the D (6 bases). Sequencing was done on a sample of esophageal tumor tissue. The TCR comes from a female donor with esophageal squamous cell carcinoma. The CDR3 region is CATSDLERTAGTDTQYF. Here the CDR3 DNA reads TGTGCCACCAGTGATTTGGAAAGGACAGCCGGCACAGATACGCAGTATTTT.